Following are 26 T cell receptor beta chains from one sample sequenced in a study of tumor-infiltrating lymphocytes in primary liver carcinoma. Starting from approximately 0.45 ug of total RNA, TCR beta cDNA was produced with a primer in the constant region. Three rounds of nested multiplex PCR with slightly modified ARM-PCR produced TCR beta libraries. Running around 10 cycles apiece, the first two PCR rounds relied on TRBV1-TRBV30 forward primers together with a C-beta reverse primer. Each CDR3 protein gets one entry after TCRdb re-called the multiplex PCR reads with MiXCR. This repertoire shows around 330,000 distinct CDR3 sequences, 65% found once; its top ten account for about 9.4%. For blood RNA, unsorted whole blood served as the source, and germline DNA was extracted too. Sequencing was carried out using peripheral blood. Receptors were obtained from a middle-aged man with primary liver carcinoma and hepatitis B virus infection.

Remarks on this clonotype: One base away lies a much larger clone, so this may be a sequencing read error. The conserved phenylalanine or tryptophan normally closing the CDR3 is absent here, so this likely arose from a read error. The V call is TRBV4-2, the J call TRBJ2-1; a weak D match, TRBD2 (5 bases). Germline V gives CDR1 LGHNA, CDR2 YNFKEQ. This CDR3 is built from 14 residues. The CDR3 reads CASSQEGRNNEQFL. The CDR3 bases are TGCGCCAGCAGCCAAGAGGGCAGAAACAATGAGCAGTTCTTG.

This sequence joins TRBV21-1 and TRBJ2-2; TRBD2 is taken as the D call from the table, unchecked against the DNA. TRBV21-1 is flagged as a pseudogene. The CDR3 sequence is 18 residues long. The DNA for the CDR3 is TGTGCCAGCAGCAAAGTTGGGCGAGCGGGAGGACCGTGCGGGGAGCTGTTTTTT. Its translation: CASSKVGRAGGPCGELFF.

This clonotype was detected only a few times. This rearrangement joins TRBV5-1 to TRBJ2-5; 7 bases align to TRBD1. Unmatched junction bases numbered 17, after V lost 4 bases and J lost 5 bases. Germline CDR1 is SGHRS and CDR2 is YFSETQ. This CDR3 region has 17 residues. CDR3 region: CASSPQPGQNSLETQYF. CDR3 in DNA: TGCGCCAGCAGCCCTCAACCGGGACAGAATTCTTTGGAGACCCAGTACTTC.

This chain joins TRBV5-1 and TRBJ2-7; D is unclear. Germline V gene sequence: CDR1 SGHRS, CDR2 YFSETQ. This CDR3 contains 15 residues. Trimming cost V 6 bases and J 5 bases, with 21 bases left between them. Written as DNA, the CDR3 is TGCGCCAGCACCCAGTCTCCTAGTGCCGAACACGAGCAGTACTTC. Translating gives CASTQSPSAEHEQYF. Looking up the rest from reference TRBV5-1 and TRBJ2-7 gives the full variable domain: KAGVTQTPRYLIKTRGQQVTLSCSPISGHRSVSWYQQTPGQGLQFLFEYFSETQRNKGNFPGRFSGRQFSNSRSEMNVSTLELGDSALYLCASTQSPSAEHEQYFGPGTRLTVT.

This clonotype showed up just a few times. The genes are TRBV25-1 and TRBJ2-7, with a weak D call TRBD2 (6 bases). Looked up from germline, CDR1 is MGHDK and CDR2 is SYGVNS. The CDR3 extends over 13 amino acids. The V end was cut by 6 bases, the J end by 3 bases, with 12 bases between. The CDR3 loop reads CASSPGLGYEQYF. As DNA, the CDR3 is TGTGCCAGCAGCCCGGGACTCGGCTACGAGCAGTACTTC.

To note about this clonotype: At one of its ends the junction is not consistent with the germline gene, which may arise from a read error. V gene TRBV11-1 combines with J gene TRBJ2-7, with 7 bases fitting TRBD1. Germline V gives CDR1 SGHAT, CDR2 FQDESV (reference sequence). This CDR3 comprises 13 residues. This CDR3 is CASSADRVRELYF. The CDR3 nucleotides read TGTGCCAGCAGCGCAGACAGGGTGAGGGAGCTGTACTTC.

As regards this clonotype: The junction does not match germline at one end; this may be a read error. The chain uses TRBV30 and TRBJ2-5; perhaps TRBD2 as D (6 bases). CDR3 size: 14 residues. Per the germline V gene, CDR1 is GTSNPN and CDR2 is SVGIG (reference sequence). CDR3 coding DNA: TGTGCCTGGAGTGTGCAAGGAGGGTTGGAGACCCAGCACTTC. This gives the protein CAWSVQGGLETQHF.

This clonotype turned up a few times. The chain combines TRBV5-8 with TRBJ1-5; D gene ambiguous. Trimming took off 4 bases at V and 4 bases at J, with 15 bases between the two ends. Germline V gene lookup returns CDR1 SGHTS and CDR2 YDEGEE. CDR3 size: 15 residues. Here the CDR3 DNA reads TGTGCCAGCAGCCAACGAGGGAAGAGTAATCAGCCCCAGCATTTT. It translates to CASSQRGKSNQPQHF. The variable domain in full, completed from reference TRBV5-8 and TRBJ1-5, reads EAGVTQSPTHLIKTRGQQATLRCSPISGHTSVYWYQQALGLGLQFLLWYDEGEERNRGNFPPRFSGRQFPNYSSELNVNALELEDSALYLCASSQRGKSNQPQHFGDGTRLSIL.

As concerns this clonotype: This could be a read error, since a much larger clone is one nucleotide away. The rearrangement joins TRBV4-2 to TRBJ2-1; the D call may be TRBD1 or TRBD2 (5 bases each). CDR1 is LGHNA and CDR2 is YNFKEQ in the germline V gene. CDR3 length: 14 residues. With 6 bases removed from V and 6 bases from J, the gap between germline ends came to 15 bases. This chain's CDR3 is CASRLGVTSNEQFF. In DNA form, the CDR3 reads TGTGCCAGCAGGCTAGGGGTTACTAGCAATGAGCAGTTCTTC.

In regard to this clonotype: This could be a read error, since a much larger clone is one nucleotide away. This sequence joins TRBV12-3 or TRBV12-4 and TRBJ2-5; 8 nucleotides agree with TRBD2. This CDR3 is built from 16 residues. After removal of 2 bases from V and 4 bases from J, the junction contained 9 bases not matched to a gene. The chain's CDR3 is CASSLYRGLVVETQYF. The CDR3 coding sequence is TGTGCCAGCAGTTTATACCGGGGACTAGTTGTAGAGACCCAGTACTTC.

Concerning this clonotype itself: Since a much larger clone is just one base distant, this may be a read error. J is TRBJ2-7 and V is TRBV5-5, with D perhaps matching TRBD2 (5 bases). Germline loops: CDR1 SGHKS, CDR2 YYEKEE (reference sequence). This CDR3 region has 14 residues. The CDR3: CTSSFRTQGYEQYF. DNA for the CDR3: TGTACCAGCAGCTTTCGGACTCAAGGTTACGAGCAGTACTTC.

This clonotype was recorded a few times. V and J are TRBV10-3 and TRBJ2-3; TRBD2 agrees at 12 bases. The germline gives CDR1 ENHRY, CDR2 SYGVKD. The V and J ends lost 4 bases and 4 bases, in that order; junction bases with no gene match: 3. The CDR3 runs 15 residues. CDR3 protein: CAISAGLAGSDTQYF. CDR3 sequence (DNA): TGTGCCATCAGTGCGGGACTAGCGGGTTCAGATACGCAGTATTTT.

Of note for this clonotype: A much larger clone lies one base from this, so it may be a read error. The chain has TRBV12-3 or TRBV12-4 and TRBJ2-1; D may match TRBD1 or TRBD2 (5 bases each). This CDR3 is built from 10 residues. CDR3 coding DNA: TGTGCCAGCAGTTTGGGGGAGCGGTTCTTC. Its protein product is CASSLGERFF.

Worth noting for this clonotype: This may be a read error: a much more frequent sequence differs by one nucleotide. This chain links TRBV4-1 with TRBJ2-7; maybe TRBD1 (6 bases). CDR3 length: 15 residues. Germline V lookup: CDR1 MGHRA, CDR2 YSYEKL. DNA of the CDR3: TGCACCAGCAGCCAAGATGGGACACTGTCTATGGAGCAGTACTTC. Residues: CTSSQDGTLSMEQYF.

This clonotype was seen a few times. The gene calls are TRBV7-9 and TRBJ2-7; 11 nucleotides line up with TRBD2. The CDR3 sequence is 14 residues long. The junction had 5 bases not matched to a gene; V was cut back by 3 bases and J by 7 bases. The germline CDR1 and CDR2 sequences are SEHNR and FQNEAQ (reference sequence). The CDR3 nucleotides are TGTGCCAGCAGCTTGTTAGCGGGAGGGCTGGAGCAGTACTTC. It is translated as CASSLLAGGLEQYF.

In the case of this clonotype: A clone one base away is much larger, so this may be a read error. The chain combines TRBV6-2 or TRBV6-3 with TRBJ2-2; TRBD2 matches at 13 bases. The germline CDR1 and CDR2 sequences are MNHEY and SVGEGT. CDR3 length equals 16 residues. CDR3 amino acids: CASRTGLAGNTGEPFF. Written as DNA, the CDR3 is TGTGCCAGCAGAACGGGACTAGCGGGGAACACCGGGGAGCCGTTTTTT.

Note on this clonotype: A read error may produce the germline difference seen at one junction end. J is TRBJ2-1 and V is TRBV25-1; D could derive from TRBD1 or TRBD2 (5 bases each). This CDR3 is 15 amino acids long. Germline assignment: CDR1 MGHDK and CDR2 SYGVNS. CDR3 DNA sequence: TGTTCCAGCAGTGGATTGGGACCCCGCTACAATGAGCAGTTCTTC. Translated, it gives CSSSGLGPRYNEQFF.

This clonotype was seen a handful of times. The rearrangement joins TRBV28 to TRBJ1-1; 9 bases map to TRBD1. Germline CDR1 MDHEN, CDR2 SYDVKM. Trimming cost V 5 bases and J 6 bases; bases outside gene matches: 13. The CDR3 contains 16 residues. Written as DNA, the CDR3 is TGTGCCAGCAGTCCCTGGGACAGGGATCCCAACGCTGAAGCTTTCTTT. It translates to CASSPWDRDPNAEAFF.

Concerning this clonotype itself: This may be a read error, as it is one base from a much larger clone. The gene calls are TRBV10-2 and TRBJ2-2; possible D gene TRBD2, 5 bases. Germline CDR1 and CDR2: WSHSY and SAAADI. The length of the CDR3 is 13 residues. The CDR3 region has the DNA TGCGCCAGCAGTCCTGTGAACACCGGGGAGCCGTTTTTT. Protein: CASSPVNTGEPFF.

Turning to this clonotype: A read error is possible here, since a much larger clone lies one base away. The CDR3 sequence is CASRRTGPESPLHF. In nucleotides, the CDR3 is TGTGCCAGCAGGAGAACAGGGCCAGAATCACCCCTCCACTTT. The rearrangement links TRBV6-5 to TRBJ1-6, with D perhaps TRBD1 (6 bases). This CDR3 comprises 14 residues. V dropped 6 bases and J dropped 10 bases, with 16 bases sitting between them. Germline CDR1 and CDR2: MNHEY and SVGAGI.

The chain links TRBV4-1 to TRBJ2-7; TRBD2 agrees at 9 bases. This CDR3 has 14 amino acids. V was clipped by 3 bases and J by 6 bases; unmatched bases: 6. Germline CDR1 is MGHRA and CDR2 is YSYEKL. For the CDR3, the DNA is TGCGCCAGCAGCCAGCGGGAGGGAATCTGCGAGCAGTACTTC. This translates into CASSQREGICEQYF.

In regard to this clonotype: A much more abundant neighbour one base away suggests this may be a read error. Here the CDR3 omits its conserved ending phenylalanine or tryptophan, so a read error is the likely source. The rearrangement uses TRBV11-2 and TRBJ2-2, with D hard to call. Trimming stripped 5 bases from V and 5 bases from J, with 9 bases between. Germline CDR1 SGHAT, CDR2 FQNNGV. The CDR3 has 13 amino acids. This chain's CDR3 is CASSLERTGELFY. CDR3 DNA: TGTGCCAGCAGCCTCGAGAGGACCGGGGAGCTGTTTTAT.

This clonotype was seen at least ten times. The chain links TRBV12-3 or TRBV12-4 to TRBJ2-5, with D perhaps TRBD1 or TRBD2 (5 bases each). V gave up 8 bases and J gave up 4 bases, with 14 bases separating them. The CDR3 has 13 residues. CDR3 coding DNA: TGTGCCAGCCGCAGAAGTGGGGGAGAGACCCAGTACTTC. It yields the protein CASRRSGGETQYF.

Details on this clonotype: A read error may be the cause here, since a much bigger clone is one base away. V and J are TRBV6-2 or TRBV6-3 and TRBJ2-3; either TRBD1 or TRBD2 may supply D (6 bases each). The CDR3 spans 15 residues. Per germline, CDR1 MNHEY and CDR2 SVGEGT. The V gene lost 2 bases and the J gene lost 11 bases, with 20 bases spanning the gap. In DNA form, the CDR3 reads TGTGCCAGCAGTTACACCACGGGGGCCGGAATCGGGCAGTATTTT. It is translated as CASSYTTGAGIGQYF.

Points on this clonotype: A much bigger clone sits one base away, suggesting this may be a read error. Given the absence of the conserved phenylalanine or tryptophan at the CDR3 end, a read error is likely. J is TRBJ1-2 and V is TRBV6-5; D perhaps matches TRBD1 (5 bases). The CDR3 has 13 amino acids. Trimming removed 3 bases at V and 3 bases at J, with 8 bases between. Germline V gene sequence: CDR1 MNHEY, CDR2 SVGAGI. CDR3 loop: CASSYGADYGYTS. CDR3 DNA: TGTGCCAGCAGTTATGGGGCCGACTATGGCTACACCTCC.

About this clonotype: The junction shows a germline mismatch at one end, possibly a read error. This chain's CDR3 is CTSSFRHEQYF. The CDR3 DNA is TGTACCAGCAGTTTTAGACACGAGCAGTACTTC. The chain couples TRBV12-3 or TRBV12-4 to TRBJ2-7; D is ambiguous. This CDR3 region has 11 residues.